The clone carrying this T cell receptor beta chain was counted only a few times. The data were obtained in a study of blood T cell repertoires in COVID-19. Study-level information: PBMCs, B-cell-depleted T cells, or T cells were the source of the cDNA or gDNA that made up the material.

The CDR3 contains 13 residues. As originally analysed: Reference gene primer amplification yielded estimated nucleated cell counts. Only in-frame clones appear in the TCRdb table, and some are missing; sequencing was by immunoSEQ multiplex PCR. V, J and clone size derive from that table, while D and trimming were established from the DNA sequence. Seen here are fewer than 200,000 clones, 82% observed once, and the top ten hold over 7.5%. V and J are TRBV21-1 and TRBJ1-2; TRBD1 is the table's D call and was not checked against the DNA. TRBV21-1 is termed a pseudogene. The TCR comes from a woman in her 70s with acute or convalescent COVID-19. The sample comprised peripheral blood. As DNA, the CDR3 is TGTGCCAGCCCAAAACGCAGTGTTCCTGGCTACACCTTC. Residues: CASPKRSVPGYTF.